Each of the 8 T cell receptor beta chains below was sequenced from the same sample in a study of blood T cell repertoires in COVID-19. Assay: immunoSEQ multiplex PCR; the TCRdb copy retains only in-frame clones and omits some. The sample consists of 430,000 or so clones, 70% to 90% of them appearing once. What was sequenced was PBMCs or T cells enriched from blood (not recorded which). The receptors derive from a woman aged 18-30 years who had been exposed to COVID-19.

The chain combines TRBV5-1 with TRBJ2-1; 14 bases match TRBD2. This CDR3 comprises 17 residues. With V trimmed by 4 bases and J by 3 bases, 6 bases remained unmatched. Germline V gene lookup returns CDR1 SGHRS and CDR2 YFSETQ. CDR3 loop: CASSAGTSGRGYNEQFF. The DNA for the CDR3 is TGCGCCAGCAGCGCCGGGACTAGCGGGAGAGGCTACAATGAGCAGTTCTTC.

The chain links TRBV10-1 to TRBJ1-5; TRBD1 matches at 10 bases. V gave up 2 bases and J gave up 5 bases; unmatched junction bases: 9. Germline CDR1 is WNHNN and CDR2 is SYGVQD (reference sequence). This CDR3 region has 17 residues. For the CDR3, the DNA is TGCGCCAGCAGTGAGGGTATCGGGACAGGGGTCTATCAGCCCCAGCATTTT. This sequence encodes CASSEGIGTGVYQPQHF.

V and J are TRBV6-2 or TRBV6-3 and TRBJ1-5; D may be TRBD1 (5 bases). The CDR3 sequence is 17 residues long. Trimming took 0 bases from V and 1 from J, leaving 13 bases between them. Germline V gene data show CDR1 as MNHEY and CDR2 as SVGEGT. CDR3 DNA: TGTGCCAGCAGTTACTCTGGGGGGGACCCAAGCAATCAGCCCCAGCATTTT. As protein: CASSYSGGDPSNQPQHF.

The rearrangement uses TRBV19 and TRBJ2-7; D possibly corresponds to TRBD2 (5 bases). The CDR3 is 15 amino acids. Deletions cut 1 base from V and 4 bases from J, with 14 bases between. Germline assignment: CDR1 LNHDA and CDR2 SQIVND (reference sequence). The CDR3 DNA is TGTGCCAGTAGTATAGGTCGGGGAAGGGAATACGAGCAGTACTTC. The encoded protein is CASSIGRGREYEQYF.

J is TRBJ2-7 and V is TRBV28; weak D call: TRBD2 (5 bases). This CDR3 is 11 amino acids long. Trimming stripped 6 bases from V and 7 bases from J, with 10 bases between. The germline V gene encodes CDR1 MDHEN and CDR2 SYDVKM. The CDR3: CASRDFTEQYF. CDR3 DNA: TGTGCCAGCAGGGACTTTACTGAGCAGTACTTC. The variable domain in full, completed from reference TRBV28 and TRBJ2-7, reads DVKVTQSSRYLVKRTGEKVFLECVQDMDHENMFWYRQDPGLGLRLIYFSYDVKMKEKGDIPEGYSVSREKKERFSLILESASTNQTSMYLCASRDFTEQYFGPGTRLTVT.

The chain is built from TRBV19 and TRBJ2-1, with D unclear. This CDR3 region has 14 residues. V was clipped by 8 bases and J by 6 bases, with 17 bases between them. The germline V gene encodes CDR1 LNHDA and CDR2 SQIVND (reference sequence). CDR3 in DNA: TGTGCCAGTCAGTTGGCCCATGATGGCAATGAGCAGTTCTTC. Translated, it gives CASQLAHDGNEQFF.

CDR3: CASSLPGGGGGDTQYF. DNA of the CDR3: TGCGCCAGCAGCCTACCCGGAGGAGGGGGCGGAGATACGCAGTATTTT. V and J are TRBV5-1 and TRBJ2-3; tentatively, D is TRBD1 (7 bases). The CDR3 runs 16 residues. V dropped 4 bases and J dropped 5 bases, with 20 bases sitting between them. Germline loops: CDR1 SGHRS, CDR2 YFSETQ. The full variable domain, with the rest looked up from reference TRBV5-1 and TRBJ2-3, is KAGVTQTPRYLIKTRGQQVTLSCSPISGHRSVSWYQQTPGQGLQFLFEYFSETQRNKGNFPGRFSGRQFSNSRSEMNVSTLELGDSALYLCASSLPGGGGGDTQYFGPGTRLTVL.

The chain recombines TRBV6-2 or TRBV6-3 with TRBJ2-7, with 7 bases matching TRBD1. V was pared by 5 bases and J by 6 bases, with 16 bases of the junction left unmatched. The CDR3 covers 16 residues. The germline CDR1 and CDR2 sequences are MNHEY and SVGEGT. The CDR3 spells CASSDPSPTGIGEQYF. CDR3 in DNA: TGTGCCAGCAGTGACCCTTCCCCGACAGGGATCGGCGAGCAGTACTTC.